These 26 T cell receptor beta chains came from one sample sequenced in a study of CD4+ T cells in melanoma. Libraries were prepared by immunoSEQ multiplex PCR; TCRdb keeps only in-frame clonotypes and omits some of them. The profile shows tens of thousands of clones, almost 70% of them singletons. Sequenced sample: tumor tissue. The source is a human donor with melanoma.

The chain couples TRBV27 to TRBJ1-1; TRBD1 is a possible D gene (6 bases). Trimming removed 8 bases at V and 4 bases at J, with 17 bases between. This CDR3 comprises 14 residues. Germline V gives CDR1 MNHEY, CDR2 SMNVEV (reference sequence). The CDR3 region has the DNA TGTGCCAGCGGGATCAACAGGGATAGCACTGAAGCTTTCTTT. Translating it yields CASGINRDSTEAFF.

This clone counts as medium-sized. The chain couples TRBV7-9 to TRBJ1-2, with D uncertain. Trimming took off 6 bases at V and 0 bases at J, with 5 bases between the two ends. Germline V gives CDR1 SEHNR, CDR2 FQNEAQ (reference sequence). The CDR3 runs to 12 residues. In nucleotides, the CDR3 is TGTGCCAGCAGGGGTCCTAACTATGGCTACACCTTC. Translated: CASRGPNYGYTF.

The chain joins TRBV9 to TRBJ2-1; 7 bases match TRBD1. Looked up from germline, CDR1 is SGDLS and CDR2 is YYNGEE. This CDR3 comprises 17 residues. J gave up 10 bases and V 0 bases, and 16 bases lay outside the gene matches. For the CDR3, the DNA is TGTGCCAGCAGCGTAGAGACTACCGCCGGGACAGTTCGGGAGCAGTTCTTC. Its protein is CASSVETTAGTVREQFF. Full variable domain (rest looked up from reference TRBV9 and TRBJ2-1): DSGVTQTPKHLITATGQRVTLRCSPRSGDLSVYWYQQSLDQGLQFLIQYYNGEERAKGNILERFSAQQFPDLHSELNLSSLELGDSALYFCASSVETTAGTVREQFFGPGTRLTVL.

This rearrangement joins TRBV5-1 to TRBJ2-4, with 14 bases lining up with TRBD2. J lost 3 bases, V lost 2 bases, and 10 bases had no gene match. This CDR3 is built from 19 residues. The germline gives CDR1 SGHRS, CDR2 YFSETQ. CDR3 loop: CASSFSGLAGGIGKNIQYF. CDR3 bases: TGCGCCAGCAGCTTCAGTGGACTAGCGGGGGGTATCGGCAAAAACATTCAGTACTTC.

Remarks on this clone: Since a far larger clone is one base different, this is likely a read error. Other nucleotide sequences in the sample specify the same CDR3. The chain employs TRBV7-2 and TRBJ1-1; D not resolved. Per germline, CDR1 SGHTA and CDR2 FQGNSA. The V gene lost 2 bases and the J gene lost 1 base, with 5 bases spanning the gap. This CDR3 has 13 residues. CDR3 region: CASSLNQNTEAFF. CDR3 sequence (DNA): TGTGCCAGCAGCTTAAATCAGAACACTGAAGCTTTCTTT.

The V gene is TRBV5-1, the J gene TRBJ2-5; perhaps TRBD2 as D (7 bases). Germline V CDR1 and CDR2: SGHRS, YFSETQ. Trimming removed 9 bases at V and 3 bases at J, with 21 bases between. The CDR3 runs 15 residues. CDR3 sequence reads: CATGSSGGPEETQYF. Here the CDR3 DNA reads TGCGCCACTGGCTCTTCCGGGGGGCCAGAAGAGACCCAGTACTTC.

The chain joins TRBV5-4 to TRBJ2-5; 15 bases are a match to TRBD2. The CDR3 is 17 residues long. The ends lost 0 bases at V and 4 bases at J; junction bases unmatched: 4. The germline V gene encodes CDR1 SGHNT and CDR2 YYREEE (reference sequence). The CDR3 nucleotides are TGTGCCAGCAGCTTGGGGACTAGCGGGGGGGCGGGAGAGACCCAGTACTTC. Its translation: CASSLGTSGGAGETQYF.

This clone came up a few times. This chain joins TRBV6-5 and TRBJ2-1, with D possibly called TRBD1 or TRBD2 (6 bases each). The ends were cut back, 2 bases at V and 2 bases at J, with 7 bases in the middle. The CDR3 is made up of 14 amino acids. Germline values: CDR1 MNHEY, CDR2 SVGAGI. CDR3 sequence (DNA): TGTGCCAGCAGTTACGGGGGGCCCTACAATGAGCAGTTCTTC. Encoded protein: CASSYGGPYNEQFF.

V usage is TRBV6-6 and J usage is TRBJ2-5; TRBD1 agrees at 7 bases. The ends lost 6 bases at V and 0 bases at J; junction bases unmatched: 4. The CDR3 totals 14 residues. CDR1 is MNHNY, CDR2 SVGAGI, per germline (reference sequence). The CDR3 DNA reads as TGTGCCAGCAGCCGGGGACAGTACCAAGAGACCCAGTACTTC. Its protein is CASSRGQYQETQYF.

The V and J genes are TRBV14 and TRBJ2-1; TRBD2 matches at 8 bases. This CDR3 comprises 16 residues. Trimming removed 2 bases from V and 9 bases from J; junction bases left unmatched: 12. From germline, CDR1 is SGHDN and CDR2 FVKESK. The CDR3 spells CASSQIAYRAGGEQFF. CDR3 bases: TGTGCCAGCAGCCAAATAGCGTACAGGGCGGGGGGTGAGCAGTTCTTC.

The V and J genes are TRBV7-9 and TRBJ2-2; TRBD2 aligns across 10 bases. V gave up 5 bases and J gave up 6 bases; unmatched junction bases: 6. The CDR3 loop spans 15 amino acids. The germline gives CDR1 SEHNR, CDR2 FQNEAQ (reference sequence). CDR3 loop: CASSGIAGGPGELFF. The CDR3 bases are TGTGCCAGCAGCGGGATAGCGGGGGGCCCCGGGGAGCTGTTTTTT.

This clone is labeled as medium-sized. The CDR3 DNA reads TGTGCCAGCAGCTTAGCCCCGGAGAATGAGCAGTTCTTC. Translation gives CASSLAPENEQFF. The gene calls are TRBV11-2 and TRBJ2-1, with D unresolved. Germline CDR1 reads SGHAT; CDR2 reads FQNNGV. The CDR3 covers 13 residues. V lost 1 base to trimming and J lost 7 bases, with 8 bases between them.

This clone was counted a few times. The chain combines TRBV28 with TRBJ1-4, with 8 bases identical to TRBD1. After removal of 1 base from V and 12 bases from J, the junction contained 7 bases not matched to a gene. Germline V gene lookup returns CDR1 MDHEN and CDR2 SYDVKM. The CDR3 loop spans 14 amino acids. The CDR3 region has the DNA TGTGCCAGCAGTTTATTAGGGACAGGAGTCGAACTGTTTTTT. It specifies CASSLLGTGVELFF.

The chain couples TRBV28 to TRBJ1-1; D is ambiguous. Germline assignment: CDR1 MDHEN and CDR2 SYDVKM. The CDR3 sequence is 12 residues long. Trimming removed 6 bases at V and 1 base at J, with 6 bases between. The CDR3, as DNA: TGTGCCAGCAGACGCGGGAACACTGAAGCTTTCTTT. This sequence encodes CASRRGNTEAFF.

The J gene is TRBJ1-2, the V gene TRBV7-8; D is ambiguous. V was pared by 5 bases and J by 10 bases, with 11 bases between. Germline CDR1 is SGHVS and CDR2 is FQNEAQ. This CDR3 contains 11 residues. CDR3 in amino acids: CASSKDGLYTF. CDR3 DNA sequence: TGTGCCAGCAGCAAGGACGGACTCTACACCTTC.

CDR3 bases: TGTGCCAGCAGCTTGGCAGGGGGCGAAGCTTTCTTT. This codes for CASSLAGGEAFF. The chain has TRBV5-4 and TRBJ1-1, with 8 bases aligning to TRBD1. Germline CDR1 reads SGHNT; CDR2 reads YYREEE (reference sequence). The junction had 0 bases not matched to a gene; V was cut back by 0 bases and J by 8 bases. The CDR3 spans 12 residues.

V gene TRBV28 combines with J gene TRBJ1-1, with a weak D call TRBD1 (5 bases). The germline CDR1 and CDR2 sequences are MDHEN and SYDVKM. CDR3 length equals 12 residues. Between the trimmed V and J ends, which lost 9 bases and 4 bases, there was a span of 12 bases. This CDR3 reads CASHSGGTEAFF. CDR3 nucleotide sequence: TGTGCCAGTCACAGCGGGGGCACTGAAGCTTTCTTT.

A few counts support this clone. V gene TRBV15 combines with J gene TRBJ1-1; tentative D call: TRBD1 (5 bases). The V gene's germline CDR1 is LNHNV and CDR2 YYDKDF (reference sequence). There are 16 residues in the CDR3. The V end lost 0 bases, the J end lost 5 bases, and 16 bases lay between the germline ends. CDR3 loop: CATSRDRLGRVTEAFF. The CDR3, as DNA: TGTGCCACCAGCAGAGATAGGCTAGGCAGGGTAACTGAAGCTTTCTTT.

In DNA, the CDR3 is TGCGCCAGCAGCGAAGCAGGCCAACGGGGAGAGACCCAGTACTTC. As protein: CASSEAGQRGETQYF. The chain has TRBV4-1 and TRBJ2-5, with a tentative D call TRBD2 (5 bases). From germline, CDR1 is MGHRA and CDR2 YSYEKL. V was trimmed by 5 bases and J by 4 bases, leaving 17 bases between them. CDR3 length equals 15 residues.

The rearrangement links TRBV10-2 to TRBJ1-2; the D gene is possibly TRBD1 (6 bases). The CDR3 is 15 amino acids. Trimming left V 5 bases short and J 2 bases short, with 15 bases between. CDR1 and CDR2 from the germline V gene are WSHSY and SAAADI. Written as DNA, the CDR3 is TGCGCCAGCAGTCCAGGGGACCTCGGGAACTATGGCTACACCTTC. Translated: CASSPGDLGNYGYTF.

The chain is built from TRBV7-9 and TRBJ2-6, with TRBD1 matching 7 bases. Germline loops: CDR1 SEHNR, CDR2 FQNEAQ (reference sequence). Trimming removed 8 bases from V and 0 bases from J; junction bases left unmatched: 10. The CDR3 contains 17 residues. This chain's CDR3 is CASVSLDRDSGANVLTF. In DNA form, the CDR3 reads TGTGCCAGCGTGTCCCTCGACAGGGACTCTGGGGCCAACGTCCTGACTTTC.

CDR3 sequence (DNA): TGCGCCAGCAGCTGGGGGACAGAACAAGAGACCCAGTACTTC. The encoded protein is CASSWGTEQETQYF. The chain couples TRBV5-1 to TRBJ2-5; 7 bases agree with TRBD1. The CDR3 has 14 amino acids. V lost 3 bases, J lost 2 bases, and 4 bases stayed unmatched. Germline-derived CDR1 and CDR2 are SGHRS and YFSETQ.

The CDR3 region has the DNA TGTGCCTGGCAACAGGGGACCTACACAGATACGCAGTATTTT. Translated, it gives CAWQQGTYTDTQYF. The rearrangement links TRBV30 to TRBJ2-3; 7 bases map to TRBD1. Germline V lookup: CDR1 GTSNPN, CDR2 SVGIG (reference sequence). Trimming at V came to 5 bases and at J to 2 bases, leaving 7 bases not matched to a gene. The CDR3 is 14 amino acids. Full variable domain (outside the CDR3, taken from reference TRBV30 and TRBJ2-3): SQTIHQWPATLVQPVGSPLSLECTVEGTSNPNLYWYRQAAGRGLQLLFYSVGIGQISSEVPQNLSASRPQDRQFILSSKKLLLSDSGFYLCAWQQGTYTDTQYFGPGTRLTVL.

This chain uses TRBV14 with TRBJ2-7; D gene unclear. Germline V CDR1 and CDR2: SGHDN, FVKESK. CDR3 length equals 13 residues. V dropped 1 base and J dropped 4 bases, with 8 bases sitting between them. The CDR3 region is CASSQVTVYEQYF. DNA for the CDR3: TGTGCCAGCAGCCAAGTTACGGTTTACGAGCAGTACTTC. The variable domain in full, completed from reference TRBV14 and TRBJ2-7, reads EAGVTQFPSHSVIEKGQTVTLRCDPISGHDNLYWYRRVMGKEIKFLLHFVKESKQDESGMPNNRFLAERTGGTYSTLKVQPAELEDSGVYFCASSQVTVYEQYFGPGTRLTVT.

J is TRBJ2-2 and V is TRBV4-2; 8 bases fit TRBD1. Unmatched junction bases numbered 7, after V lost 4 bases and J lost 9 bases. Germline V gene data show CDR1 as LGHNA and CDR2 as YNFKEQ. There are 14 residues in the CDR3. The CDR3 loop is CASSRGQDNRELFF. CDR3 nucleotides: TGTGCCAGCAGCCGGGGACAGGACAATAGGGAGCTGTTTTTT.

In its sample, this clone was seen a few times. V and J are TRBV5-1 and TRBJ2-7; D is undetermined. The CDR3 consists of 14 residues. Germline-derived CDR1 and CDR2 are SGHRS and YFSETQ. V lost 4 bases to trimming and J lost 12 bases, with 23 bases between them. The CDR3 protein is CASSPDPGVPNPYF. CDR3 in DNA: TGCGCCAGCAGCCCGGACCCTGGGGTCCCCAACCCGTACTTC.